This T cell receptor beta chain was recovered during a study of blood T cell repertoires in COVID-19. Looking at the study overall: Material from acute and convalescent COVID-19 was sourced from the United States, Italy and Spain. PBMCs, B-cell-depleted T cells, or T cells were the source of the cDNA or gDNA that made up the material.

The table lists this clone with a count of one. In the source study's methods: Amplification from reference gene primers served as the basis for estimated nucleated cell counts. Only in-frame clones appear in the TCRdb table, and some are missing; sequencing was by immunoSEQ multiplex PCR. V and J calls and clone size are those listed in that table; D and trimming were worked out from the DNA. The table lists about 58,000 clones, approximately 84% of them singletons, with about 9.2% in the top ten. Seattle patients were enrolled while actively infected and followed longitudinally. Losses at the gene ends were 2 bases for V and 6 bases for J; bases not matched to a gene: 20. Per germline, CDR1 MNHEY and CDR2 SVGEGT. The CDR3 contains 20 residues.

The sample consisted of peripheral blood. This TCR came from a man older than 75 with COVID-19, enrolled during active disease. The V call is TRBV6-2 or TRBV6-3, the J call TRBJ2-3; TRBD2 matches at 10 bases. The CDR3 sequence: CASSYPTGNGSSGSSDTQYF. The CDR3 DNA follows: TGTGCCAGCAGTTACCCGACAGGGAACGGCTCTAGCGGGAGCAGCGATACGCAGTATTTT.